The sequence of this T cell receptor beta chain was determined in a study of tumor-infiltrating lymphocytes in localized non-small cell lung cancer. Study-level information: From each patient, both tumor and uninvolved lung, non-adjacent to tumor, were sampled.

Study findings and constraints: Different pieces of the same tissue went to different assays, confounding technical variation with intratumor heterogeneity. Recurrence-free survival showed no association with tumor T-cell fraction.

This clone was counted between two and nine times. Its antigen remains unidentified. The table came from immunoSEQ multiplex PCR; TCRdb's copy has only in-frame clones and leaves some out. The sample includes about 8,400 clones, approximately 80% seen only once; the top ten take roughly 5.6%. The receptor comes from a human donor with non-small cell lung cancer. The source material was lung tumor tissue.

The CDR3 sequence: CASSSYGEAFF. In DNA form, the CDR3 reads TGTGCCAGCAGCTCCTACGGTGAAGCTTTCTTT. The chain combines TRBV11-1 with TRBJ1-1; D remains unclear. Between the trimmed V and J ends, which lost 4 bases and 7 bases, there was a span of 7 bases. The CDR3 has 11 amino acids. Germline CDR1 is SGHAT and CDR2 is FQDESV (reference sequence). Using reference TRBV11-1 and TRBJ1-1 for the parts outside the CDR3, the full variable domain is EAEVAQSPRYKITEKSQAVAFWCDPISGHATLYWYRQILGQGPELLVQFQDESVVDDSQLPKDRFSAERLKGVDSTLKIQPAELGDSAMYLCASSSYGEAFFGQGTRLTVV.